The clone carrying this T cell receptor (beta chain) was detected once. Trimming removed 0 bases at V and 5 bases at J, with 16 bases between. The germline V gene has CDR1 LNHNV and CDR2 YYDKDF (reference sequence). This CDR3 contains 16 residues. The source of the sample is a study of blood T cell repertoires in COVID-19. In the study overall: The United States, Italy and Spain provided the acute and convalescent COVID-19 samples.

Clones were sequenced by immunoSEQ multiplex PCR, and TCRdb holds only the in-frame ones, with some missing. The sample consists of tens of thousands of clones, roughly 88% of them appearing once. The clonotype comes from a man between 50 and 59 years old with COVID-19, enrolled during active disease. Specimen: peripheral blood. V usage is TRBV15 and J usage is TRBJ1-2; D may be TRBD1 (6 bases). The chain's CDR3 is CATSRDIGGSGYGYTF. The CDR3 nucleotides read TGTGCCACCAGCAGAGATATAGGGGGTTCCGGTTATGGCTACACCTTC.